This TCR beta chain was obtained from a study of cytomegalovirus exposure and HLA in healthy donors. General study results and limits: What a later analysis showed was that several of the most significant clusters appeared linked to common viral pathogens. Confirmation in vitro established that a few CMV-associated chains were specific for CMV antigens. As was reported, the HLA-A and HLA-B alleles of most subjects were accurately predicted from TCR beta sequences.

Germline values: CDR1 KGHSH, CDR2 LQKENI. This CDR3 is 15 amino acids long. The V gene end was trimmed by 6 bases and the J gene end by 5 bases; junction bases not matched to a gene: 10. Primers for the PCR totalled 60 Vbeta and 13 Jbeta. TCRdb's table, derived via immunoSEQ multiplex PCR, lists solely in-frame clones and lacks some. The sample lists roughly 160,000 clones, approximately 80% seen once, with 2.4% in the top ten. In the case of this clone: No antigen is known for it.

The chain employs TRBV18 and TRBJ1-2, with 9 nucleotides matching TRBD1. The sequenced material came from PBMCs. This clonotype was sampled from a male donor in good health and CMV-seronegative. CDR3 nucleotide sequence: TGTGCCAGCTCGCCGTTGGGACAGGGAAGGTATGGCTACACCTTC. Its translation: CASSPLGQGRYGYTF.